These 32 T cell receptor beta chains were all obtained from the same sample, sequenced in a study of blood T cell repertoires in COVID-19. This table comes from immunoSEQ multiplex PCR, and its TCRdb copy is limited to in-frame clones, with some not included. In the table there are 25,000 to 30,000 clones, around 83% of which are singletons. The material sequenced was peripheral blood. These receptors came from a human donor in a cohort sampled during active COVID-19.

The J gene is TRBJ2-5, the V gene TRBV7-9; a possible D gene is TRBD2 (6 bases). Looked up from germline, CDR1 is SEHNR and CDR2 is FQNEAQ (reference sequence). This CDR3 region has 15 residues. Trimming left V 5 bases short and J 2 bases short, with 15 bases between. The CDR3 reads CASSPPRGKQETQYF. The CDR3 coding sequence is TGTGCCAGCAGCCCCCCCCGGGGGAAACAAGAGACCCAGTACTTC.

This chain links TRBV4-1 with TRBJ2-1, with D uncertain. Germline CDR1 MGHRA, CDR2 YSYEKL. CDR3 length: 14 residues. V was cut by 4 bases and J by 10 bases, with 17 bases left in between. CDR3: CASSPPPPQAEQFF. The DNA of the CDR3 is TGCGCCAGCAGCCCCCCTCCCCCCCAAGCAGAGCAGTTCTTC.

The rearrangement links TRBV4-3 to TRBJ2-7; 7 bases agree with TRBD1. This CDR3 has 15 amino acids. The junction had 6 bases not matched to a gene; V was cut back by 0 bases and J by 4 bases. Germline values: CDR1 LGHNA, CDR2 YSLEER. CDR3 sequence reads: CASSQDRMGQYEQYF. In nucleotides, the CDR3 is TGCGCCAGCAGCCAAGATAGAATGGGACAGTACGAGCAGTACTTC.

The rearrangement links TRBV6-5 to TRBJ1-1; 7 nucleotides agree with TRBD1. Germline lookup yields CDR1 MNHEY and CDR2 SVGAGI. Trimming at V came to 5 bases and at J to 8 bases, leaving 14 bases not matched to a gene. The CDR3 consists of 15 residues. The CDR3 here is CASSRQGTVSSEAFF. CDR3 bases: TGTGCCAGCAGTCGACAGGGAACCGTTTCTTCCGAAGCTTTCTTT.

This chain connects TRBV7-2 to TRBJ2-1, with D possibly TRBD2 on 6 matching bases. Germline V gives CDR1 SGHTA, CDR2 FQGNSA. Trimming removed 1 base at V and 5 bases at J, with 21 bases between. The CDR3 has 18 residues. CDR3 residues: CASSLEGLPWGPDNEQFF. As DNA, the CDR3 is TGTGCCAGCAGCTTAGAGGGACTTCCATGGGGCCCCGACAATGAGCAGTTCTTC.

The DNA of the CDR3 is TGTGCCAGCAGTGAAATGAGGGTAGGAGGAAACACCATATATTTT. This sequence encodes CASSEMRVGGNTIYF. This chain connects TRBV2 to TRBJ1-3; D is uncertain. The V gene's germline CDR1 is SNHLY and CDR2 FYNNEI. The CDR3 runs to 15 residues. V lost 2 bases and J lost 4, with 12 bases in between.

The V call is TRBV30, the J call TRBJ2-7, with 10 bases identical to TRBD1. Unmatched junction bases numbered 10, after V lost 0 bases and J lost 2 bases. CDR3 length: 17 residues. Germline CDR1 reads GTSNPN; CDR2 reads SVGIG (reference sequence). CDR3 sequence: CAWSVLRGTGDAYEQYF. The CDR3 DNA sequence: TGTGCCTGGAGTGTATTACGGGGGACAGGGGACGCCTACGAGCAGTACTTC.

The DNA for the CDR3 is TGTGCCAGCAGTCTCAGACAGGCGCCTGAAGCTTTCTTT. It translates to CASSLRQAPEAFF. This chain joins TRBV6-5 and TRBJ1-1, with D perhaps matching TRBD1 (6 bases). V was clipped by 5 bases and J by 6 bases, with 13 bases between them. CDR3 size: 13 residues. From germline, CDR1 is MNHEY and CDR2 SVGAGI.

The V and J genes are TRBV27 and TRBJ2-7, with D tentatively TRBD1 (6 bases). Deletions cut 6 bases from V and 3 bases from J, with 6 bases between. Germline CDR1 reads MNHEY; CDR2 reads SMNVEV (reference sequence). The CDR3 is 11 amino acids. The DNA of the CDR3 is TGTGCCAGCAGGGACAGCTACGAGCAGTACTTC. This encodes CASRDSYEQYF.

The V gene is TRBV5-1, the J gene TRBJ2-3; the D gene is possibly TRBD2 (5 bases). This CDR3 has 15 amino acids. Trimming pared 6 bases from V and 0 bases from J, leaving 14 bases between. The V gene's germline CDR1 is SGHRS and CDR2 YFSETQ. CDR3 residues: CASTLDGKSTDTQYF. The CDR3 DNA follows: TGCGCCAGCACCCTGGACGGGAAAAGCACAGATACGCAGTATTTT.

This rearrangement joins TRBV10-2 to TRBJ1-2, with TRBD1 matching over 10 bases. Germline-derived CDR1 and CDR2 are WSHSY and SAAADI. The CDR3 sequence is 16 residues long. The V segment lost 0 bases and the J segment 6 bases; nucleotides outside the gene matches: 7. The CDR3 loop is CASSESRQGAGNGYTF. The DNA for the CDR3 is TGCGCCAGCAGTGAGTCCCGACAGGGGGCCGGGAATGGCTACACCTTC.

This chain uses TRBV6-1 with TRBJ1-2; 7 bases fit TRBD1. Germline V CDR1 and CDR2: MNHNS, SASEGT. Trimming cost V 2 bases and J 5 bases; bases outside gene matches: 14. The CDR3 loop spans 17 amino acids. This chain's CDR3 is CASSERGTALFGYGYTF. CDR3 DNA: TGTGCCAGCAGTGAACGCGGGACAGCCCTTTTCGGTTATGGCTACACCTTC.

In its sample, this clone was seen once. The J gene is TRBJ1-2, the V gene TRBV4-3; TRBD1 aligns across 8 bases. The CDR3 is 15 residues long. V lost 2 bases, J lost 4 bases, and 6 bases stayed unmatched. Germline CDR1 reads LGHNA; CDR2 reads YSLEER. CDR3 bases: TGCGCCAGCAGCCAATCTACAGGGGGAGGCTATGGCTACACCTTC. It is translated as CASSQSTGGGYGYTF.

The CDR3 coding sequence is TGTGCTAGCCCTGCGGGACTAGGGGACACCGGGGAGCTGTTTTTT. This encodes CASPAGLGDTGELFF. This chain connects TRBV12-5 to TRBJ2-2; 8 bases are a match to TRBD2. This CDR3 region has 15 residues. V trimming: 9 bases; J trimming: 3 bases; junction bases outside the gene matches: 9. Germline lookup yields CDR1 LGHNT and CDR2 FRNRAP.

A few counts support this clone. The chain carries TRBV5-8 and TRBJ1-1, with D perhaps TRBD1 (5 bases). The CDR3 sequence is 15 residues long. Trimming pared 3 bases from V and 0 bases from J, leaving 12 bases between. Per the germline V gene, CDR1 is SGHTS and CDR2 is YDEGEE. The chain's CDR3 is CASSSGGILNTEAFF. CDR3 coding DNA: TGTGCCAGCAGCTCTGGGGGGATATTGAACACTGAAGCTTTCTTT.

The CDR3 DNA follows: TGCGCCAGCAGCTTGGCGGCCCGCCAGATTGGAGGTACTGAAGCTTTCTTT. Translating it yields CASSLAARQIGGTEAFF. The chain links TRBV5-1 to TRBJ1-1, with D hard to call. The germline V and J ends were trimmed by 0 bases and 5 bases, with 20 bases remaining between them. The CDR3 consists of 17 residues. Germline lookup yields CDR1 SGHRS and CDR2 YFSETQ.

The genes are TRBV7-9 and TRBJ2-3; a weak D match, TRBD1 (5 bases). Germline lookup yields CDR1 SEHNR and CDR2 FQNEAQ (reference sequence). The germline V and J ends were trimmed by 6 bases and 5 bases, with 9 bases remaining between them. The CDR3 totals 12 residues. CDR3 coding DNA: TGTGCCAGCAGGGATAGGGGAGATACGCAGTATTTT. It specifies CASRDRGDTQYF.

The chain has TRBV5-1 and TRBJ2-2; 8 bases map to TRBD2. The V gene end was trimmed by 0 bases and the J gene end by 0 bases; junction bases not matched to a gene: 13. The CDR3 is 20 amino acids. Germline CDR1 reads SGHRS; CDR2 reads YFSETQ. The DNA of the CDR3 is TGCGCCAGCAGCTTGGTCGTCAGGACTAGCCAACAATCGAACACCGGGGAGCTGTTTTTT. It encodes CASSLVVRTSQQSNTGELFF.

The J gene is TRBJ2-3, the V gene TRBV10-2; 7 bases line up with TRBD2. Per germline, CDR1 WSHSY and CDR2 SAAADI. The CDR3 runs 15 residues. J was trimmed by 2 bases and V by 10 bases; bases with no gene match: 12. The CDR3 DNA sequence: TGCGCCACTAAGGCCGGGGGGTTCCTCACAGATACGCAGTATTTT. It encodes CATKAGGFLTDTQYF.

This clone was observed a single time. The chain combines TRBV10-1 with TRBJ2-3; 10 nucleotides agree with TRBD1. CDR1 and CDR2 from the germline V gene are WNHNN and SYGVQD (reference sequence). Trimming took 3 bases from V and 1 from J; bases not matched to a gene: 7. There are 17 residues in the CDR3. CDR3 in amino acids: CASSDPGQGKGTDTQYF. The DNA of the CDR3 is TGCGCCAGCAGTGACCCGGGACAGGGGAAGGGCACAGATACGCAGTATTTT.

The rearrangement uses TRBV7-2 and TRBJ2-3; 7 positions agree with TRBD1. This CDR3 is built from 15 residues. Per germline, CDR1 SGHTA and CDR2 FQGNSA. J gave up 0 bases and V 6 bases, and 6 bases lay outside the gene matches. This chain's CDR3 is CASSPQGSSTDTQYF. The CDR3 DNA follows: TGTGCCAGCAGTCCACAGGGGTCTAGCACAGATACGCAGTATTTT.

V usage is TRBV6-5 and J usage is TRBJ2-5; 9 bases line up with TRBD1. With V trimmed by 7 bases and J by 5 bases, 2 bases remained unmatched. This CDR3 is built from 12 residues. Germline-derived CDR1 and CDR2 are MNHEY and SVGAGI. The CDR3, as DNA: TGTGCCAGCATCGACAGGGGGGAGACCCAGTACTTC. This codes for CASIDRGETQYF.

The J gene is TRBJ1-6, the V gene TRBV3-1 (or the pseudogene TRBV3-2), with 8 bases that match TRBD1. The CDR3 totals 15 residues. J gave up 5 bases and V 1 base, and 1 base lay outside the gene matches. Looked up from germline, CDR1 is LGHDT and CDR2 is YNNKEL (reference sequence). The CDR3 DNA reads TGTGCCAGCAGCCAAGGGGACAGGAATAATTCACCCCTCCACTTT. It codes for CASSQGDRNNSPLHF.

Only a few counts were recorded for this clone. The chain employs TRBV15 and TRBJ2-7; TRBD1 might be the D (5 bases). In germline, CDR1 is LNHNV, CDR2 YYDKDF (reference sequence). CDR3 length: 13 amino acids. Trimming cost V 4 bases and J 2 bases, with 9 bases left between them. The DNA of the CDR3 is TGTGCCACCAGCACAGGGTCCGCCTACGAGCAGTACTTC. Translating gives CATSTGSAYEQYF.

This chain links TRBV5-5 with TRBJ1-5; 9 nucleotides agree with TRBD1. V gave up 0 bases and J gave up 7 bases; unmatched junction bases: 8. The germline V gene has CDR1 SGHKS and CDR2 YYEKEE (reference sequence). CDR3 size: 16 residues. CDR3 protein: CASSLGGDRVGQPQHF. CDR3 sequence (DNA): TGTGCCAGCAGCTTGGGGGGGGACAGGGTTGGACAGCCCCAGCATTTT.

This clone was recorded once. The chain links TRBV12-3 or TRBV12-4 to TRBJ2-2; D not certain. The CDR3 contains 13 residues. With 3 bases removed from V and 7 bases from J, the gap between germline ends came to 9 bases. The CDR3 is CASSFPLIGELFF. As DNA, the CDR3 is TGTGCCAGCAGTTTCCCCCTTATCGGGGAGCTGTTTTTT.

This clone has just one count. V and J are TRBV11-3 and TRBJ1-4; a weak D match, TRBD1 (5 bases). The V gene's germline CDR1 is SGHNT and CDR2 YENEEA. Deletions cut 5 bases from V and 6 bases from J, with 19 bases between. CDR3 length equals 16 residues. CDR3 protein: CASSTRTGDQYEKLFF. The DNA of the CDR3 is TGTGCCAGCAGCACACGAACAGGTGATCAGTATGAAAAACTGTTTTTT.

The gene calls are TRBV4-1 and TRBJ2-5, with TRBD1 as a possible D gene (6 bases). The V end lost 0 bases, the J end lost 5 bases, and 10 bases lay between the germline ends. The germline V gene has CDR1 MGHRA and CDR2 YSYEKL. This CDR3 spans 14 amino acids. The CDR3 bases are TGCGCCAGCAGCCAAGATCAGAGGGGGGAGACCCAGTACTTC. Amino acid sequence: CASSQDQRGETQYF.

The chain links TRBV4-3 to TRBJ2-1, with 13 bases matching TRBD2. The CDR3 loop spans 17 amino acids. V gave up 3 bases and J gave up 4 bases; unmatched junction bases: 6. Germline V gene sequence: CDR1 LGHNA, CDR2 YSLEER. The CDR3 nucleotides are TGCGCCAGCAGCCAGGGACTAGCGGGGTCCGGGTACAATGAGCAGTTCTTC. Translation gives CASSQGLAGSGYNEQFF.

This sequence joins TRBV27 and TRBJ2-5; 8 bases agree with TRBD2. V lost 6 bases to trimming and J lost 1 base; unmatched junction nucleotides: 7. Germline V CDR1 and CDR2: MNHEY, SMNVEV (reference sequence). The CDR3 length is 15 residues. CDR3 in amino acids: CASRSIAGPQETQYF. The CDR3 nucleotides read TGTGCCAGCAGGTCCATAGCGGGGCCCCAAGAGACCCAGTACTTC.

The CDR3 nucleotides read TGTGCCAGCTCACCGATCCTCGAGGCGAACACTGAAGCTTTCTTT. It encodes CASSPILEANTEAFF. The rearrangement links TRBV18 to TRBJ1-1; unclear D gene. The V gene lost 3 bases and the J gene lost 1 base, with 12 bases spanning the gap. Germline V gives CDR1 KGHSH, CDR2 LQKENI. The CDR3 length is 15 residues.

This clone has only one observation. The chain has TRBV9 and TRBJ2-2; 13 nucleotides line up with TRBD2. This CDR3 region has 21 residues. Germline CDR1 is SGDLS and CDR2 is YYNGEE. J lost 0 bases, V lost 0 bases, and 11 bases had no gene match. For the CDR3, the DNA is TGTGCCAGCAGCGTAGTTTCGATAGTGACTAGCGGGAGGACGAACACCGGGGAGCTGTTTTTT. As protein: CASSVVSIVTSGRTNTGELFF.